The 6 T cell receptor delta chains reported below all come from one sample, sequenced in a study of γδ T cells in repeated Plasmodium falciparum infection. Bulk repertoires came from Vgamma9/Vdelta2+ or Vdelta2-negative gammadelta T cells flow-sorted from PBMC. TCRdb ran CATT on the multiplex PCR reads. The sample holds about 57,000 delta-chain clones, around 1.8% seen once. Sequenced: gamma-delta T cells from blood. These TCRs come from a pool of human donors (malaria-infected and uninfected, not separated).

This clone was counted ten times or more. It differs at one base from a far larger clone, so likely a read error. Other DNA sequences in this specimen translate into the identical CDR3. This chain joins TRDV1 and TRDJ1, with 12 bases aligning to TRDD3. The J gene comes from matching the DNA to germline here; TCRdb lacks it. This CDR3 region has 20 residues. Germline assignment: CDR1 TSWWSYY and CDR2 QGS. With V trimmed by 1 base and J by 5 bases, 17 bases remained unmatched. CDR3 protein: CALGEQERILLGDTSDKLIF. CDR3 in DNA: TGTGCTCTTGGGGAACAGGAGAGGATCCTACTGGGGGATACTTCAGATAAACTCATCTTT.

In regard to this clone: The protein given by TCRdb reflects a much larger clone and differs at residue 17 from this DNA's translation, likely from a read error; the protein shown is the DNA's translation. J is TRDJ2 and V is TRDV1, with D possibly TRDD3 on 5 matching bases. The germline gives CDR1 TSWWSYY, CDR2 QGS. With 2 bases removed from V and 6 bases from J, the gap between germline ends came to 37 bases. This CDR3 has 23 residues. The CDR3 region has the DNA TGTGCTCTTGGGGAATCCACCCTGCTTTACTTCGTACGGGGGGTACTTTGCCCAGCACAACTCTTCTTT. It yields the protein CALGESTLLYFVRGVLCPAQLFF.

Regarding this clone: A far larger clone is one nucleotide away, so this likely arose from a read error. Other DNA variants within this sample encode the same CDR3. V and J are TRDV1 and TRDJ1; D unclear. The CDR3 sequence is 16 residues long. Germline lookup yields CDR1 TSWWSYY and CDR2 QGS. The CDR3: CALGEPRIRMPDKLIF. For the CDR3, the DNA is TGTGCTCTTGGGGAACCCCGGATCCGTATGCCCGATAAGCTCATCTTT.

This clone came up many times. The TCRdb protein, from a much larger clone, departs from this DNA's translation at residue 11, likely by read error; the protein shown derives from the DNA. The chain is built from TRDV2 and TRDJ2, with D possibly matching TRDD3 (6 bases). The CDR3 extends over 17 amino acids. From germline, CDR1 is GEAIGNYY and CDR2 EKD. The germline V and J ends were trimmed by 0 bases and 4 bases, with 17 bases remaining between them. CDR3 sequence (DNA): TGTGCCTGTGACACCGTACTGGGAACGAACCCGACAGCACAACTCTTCTTT. As protein: CACDTVLGTNPTAQLFF.

At least ten counts were recorded for this clone. In the same sample, other DNA sequences code for this CDR3. The genes are TRDV1 and TRDJ1, with 10 bases identical to TRDD3. CDR1 and CDR2 (germline): TSWWSYY, QGS. V was pared by 1 base and J by 2 bases, with 19 bases of the junction left unmatched. There are 21 residues in the CDR3. The chain's CDR3 is CALGEQVFRKGGYAGTDKLIF. As DNA, the CDR3 is TGTGCTCTTGGGGAACAAGTATTTAGGAAGGGGGGATACGCCGGAACCGATAAACTCATCTTT.

This clone appeared a few times. This sequence is one base from a far larger clone and is likely a read error. This sequence joins TRDV2 and TRDJ1; 9 nucleotides line up with TRDD3. TCRdb carries no J gene annotation; the J gene was assigned here by matching the DNA with germline. This CDR3 has 17 residues. Germline V CDR1 and CDR2: GEAIGNYY, EKD. J was trimmed by 0 bases and V by 3 bases; bases with no gene match: 10. The CDR3 sequence: CACDQLGDPAYTDKLIF. The CDR3, as DNA: TGTGCCTGTGACCAGCTGGGGGATCCCGCGTACACCGATAAACTCATCTTT.